These 23 T cell receptor beta chains came from one sample sequenced in a study of identical twins. Using its own MiXCR run on the 5' RACE reads, TCRdb lists one record per CDR3 protein. Among some 320,000 distinct CDR3 sequences listed, approximately 13% were seen once. The data also belong to a second study, concerning yellow fever vaccine responses in identical twins.

The sequencing sample was made of CD8+ T cells sorted from blood. The receptors stem from a woman younger than 30 in good health.

V gene TRBV10-2 combines with J gene TRBJ2-1; perhaps TRBD2 as D (5 bases). The CDR3 runs to 13 residues. Trimming removed 6 bases at V and 3 bases at J, with 9 bases between. Germline CDR1 is WSHSY and CDR2 is SAAADI. The CDR3 protein is CASRAGGYNEQFF. The CDR3 DNA sequence: TGCGCCAGCAGGGCGGGCGGCTACAATGAGCAGTTCTTC.

This clonotype was counted a few times. V and J are TRBV5-1 and TRBJ2-3, with TRBD1 as a possible D gene (5 bases). This CDR3 has 15 residues. Trimming took 0 bases from V and 1 from J, leaving 9 bases between them. In germline, CDR1 is SGHRS, CDR2 YFSETQ. CDR3 amino acids: CASSLETGGTDTQYF. The CDR3 region has the DNA TGCGCCAGCAGCTTGGAAACAGGAGGCACAGATACGCAGTATTTT.

This clonotype was detected ten times or more. The chain employs TRBV12-3 or TRBV12-4 and TRBJ2-1; 10 nucleotides line up with TRBD1. This CDR3 has 12 residues. V shed 5 bases and J 15 bases; nucleotides not matched to a gene: 7. The CDR3 region has the DNA TGTGCCAGCAGTCTGGGGACAGGGGCGGTGTTCTTC. It yields the protein CASSLGTGAVFF.

This clonotype has ten or more counts. CDR3 nucleotide sequence: TGTGCCAGCAGTTTCCGGAGCTACGAGCAGTACTTC. Protein sequence: CASSFRSYEQYF. The J gene is TRBJ2-7, the V gene TRBV12-3 or TRBV12-4; no clear D. The germline V and J ends were trimmed by 3 bases and 3 bases, with 6 bases remaining between them. The CDR3 contains 12 residues.

This chain connects TRBV29-1 to TRBJ2-1; 8 bases map to TRBD2. Germline CDR1 reads SQVTM; CDR2 reads ANQGSEA. Losses at the gene ends were 1 base for V and 3 bases for J; bases not matched to a gene: 5. The CDR3 spans 15 residues. This CDR3 reads CSVEVPLADYNEQFF. The DNA for the CDR3 is TGCAGCGTTGAAGTCCCACTAGCGGACTACAATGAGCAGTTCTTC.

This clonotype was seen a handful of times. The rearrangement links TRBV4-2 to TRBJ2-3; TRBD1 matches at 8 bases. With V trimmed by 4 bases and J by 0 bases, 9 bases remained unmatched. The CDR3 runs 17 residues. Germline loops: CDR1 LGHNA, CDR2 YNFKEQ. This CDR3 reads CASSPGQAISSTDTQYF. CDR3 nucleotide sequence: TGTGCCAGCAGCCCGGGACAGGCTATCTCTAGCACAGATACGCAGTATTTT.

The rearrangement links TRBV5-6 to TRBJ2-7, with D hard to call. Per the germline V gene, CDR1 is SGHDT and CDR2 is YYEEEE. The CDR3 spans 15 residues. V was pared by 0 bases and J by 3 bases, with 13 bases between. CDR3 nucleotides: TGTGCCAGCAGCTTGGACCCGAGGCCACTCTACGAGCAGTACTTC. Residues: CASSLDPRPLYEQYF.

This clonotype was seen repeatedly, ten times or more. The rearrangement joins TRBV25-1 to TRBJ1-2; TRBD1 might be the D (5 bases). This CDR3 comprises 11 residues. Germline CDR1 reads MGHDK; CDR2 reads SYGVNS. Trimming left V 7 bases short and J 5 bases short, with 8 bases between. The CDR3 region is CASMGGYGYTF. CDR3 sequence (DNA): TGTGCCAGCATGGGGGGTTATGGCTACACCTTC.

The chain carries TRBV7-4 and TRBJ2-1; 13 nucleotides line up with TRBD2. CDR1 is SGHVT and CDR2 is SQSDAQ in the germline V gene. The V and J ends lost 6 bases and 5 bases, in that order; junction bases with no gene match: 10. The CDR3 has 17 residues. CDR3 DNA sequence: TGTGCCAGCAGACCACCCGGGACTAGCGGGGTCAACAATGAGCAGTTCTTC. This encodes CASRPPGTSGVNNEQFF.

This clonotype has just a few counts. This rearrangement joins TRBV6-1 to TRBJ2-5; 7 bases match TRBD2. This CDR3 comprises 15 residues. With 7 bases clipped from V and 1 base from J, the junction kept 9 bases outside the gene matches. Germline V gives CDR1 MNHNS, CDR2 SASEGT. CDR3 DNA sequence: TGTGCCAGCACATCCCTGGGGACTACCCAAGAGACCCAGTACTTC. It specifies CASTSLGTTQETQYF.

The table lists this clonotype with a few counts. The chain carries TRBV21-1 and TRBJ2-1; no DNA check was done on the table's D call, TRBD1. TRBV21-1 is a pseudogene segment. The CDR3 is made up of 14 amino acids. The CDR3: CASSSQGAGDEQFF. DNA of the CDR3: TGTGCCAGCAGCAGCCAGGGGGCGGGCGATGAGCAGTTCTTC.

The gene calls are TRBV7-6 and TRBJ2-3; a possible D gene is TRBD2 (5 bases). The CDR3 consists of 15 residues. Germline values: CDR1 SGHVS, CDR2 FNYEAQ. V lost 4 bases, J lost 0 bases, and 11 bases lay in between. The CDR3 is CASSSSAVSTDTQYF. The DNA of the CDR3 is TGTGCCAGCAGCTCCTCAGCGGTTAGCACAGATACGCAGTATTTT.

This clonotype was counted only a few times. The chain recombines TRBV11-2 with TRBJ2-1, with D possibly being TRBD2 (5 bases). The CDR3 sequence is 14 residues long. Deletions cut 6 bases from V and 3 bases from J, with 12 bases between. Germline assignment: CDR1 SGHAT and CDR2 FQNNGV. The CDR3, as DNA: TGTGCCAGCAGAGCGGTTTTCAGCTACAATGAGCAGTTCTTC. This translates into CASRAVFSYNEQFF.

The chain has TRBV6-1 and TRBJ2-2; 9 bases match TRBD2. CDR1 MNHNS and CDR2 SASEGT come from the germline V gene. After removal of 10 bases from V and 4 bases from J, the junction contained 10 bases not matched to a gene. The CDR3 runs to 15 residues. CDR3 sequence (DNA): TGTGCCACCCCCGGGCGGGAGGGGACCACCGGGGAGCTGTTTTTT. It specifies CATPGREGTTGELFF.

This clonotype showed up many times. The chain links TRBV27 to TRBJ1-5; D is possibly TRBD1 (5 bases). The ends were cut back, 11 bases at V and 7 bases at J, with 18 bases in the middle. The CDR3 is made up of 13 amino acids. From germline, CDR1 is MNHEY and CDR2 SMNVEV (reference sequence). CDR3: CASVGGVGQPQHF. In DNA form, the CDR3 reads TGTGCCTCGGTCGGAGGGGTTGGACAGCCCCAGCATTTT.

The V call is TRBV7-6, the J call TRBJ2-1; 10 nucleotides agree with TRBD2. CDR1 and CDR2 (germline): SGHVS, FNYEAQ. The CDR3 loop spans 16 amino acids. J was trimmed by 1 base and V by 6 bases; bases with no gene match: 6. Here the CDR3 reads CASSHQREGSYNEQFF. The CDR3 DNA is TGTGCCAGCAGTCACCAGCGGGAGGGGTCCTACAATGAGCAGTTCTTC.

The chain carries TRBV20-1 and TRBJ1-1; D may be TRBD1 (6 bases). Trimming took 0 bases from V and 5 from J, leaving 13 bases between them. CDR1 is DFQATT, CDR2 SNEGSKA, per germline (reference sequence). The CDR3 contains 14 residues. The CDR3 is CSARDGRQATEAFF. Here the CDR3 DNA reads TGCAGTGCTAGAGACGGTAGACAGGCGACTGAAGCTTTCTTT.

Only a few counts were recorded for this clonotype. The chain recombines TRBV6-2 or TRBV6-3 with TRBJ2-1; 7 bases map to TRBD2. With 0 bases clipped from V and 0 bases from J, the junction kept 5 bases outside the gene matches. Germline loops: CDR1 MNHEY, CDR2 SVGEGT. This CDR3 has 17 amino acids. CDR3 residues: CASSYSREVPSYNEQFF. CDR3 nucleotides: TGTGCCAGCAGTTACTCACGGGAGGTCCCCTCCTACAATGAGCAGTTCTTC.

The V and J genes are TRBV4-2 and TRBJ2-3, with a tentative D call TRBD1 (6 bases). The V end lost 3 bases, the J end lost 8 bases, and 12 bases lay between the germline ends. Germline assignment: CDR1 LGHNA and CDR2 YNFKEQ. The CDR3 contains 13 residues. This CDR3 reads CASSQALGATQYF. CDR3 DNA sequence: TGTGCCAGCAGCCAGGCCTTGGGGGCTACGCAGTATTTT.

DNA of the CDR3: TGCAGTGCTAGAGATAAAGTAGCCTACAATGAGCAGTTCTTC. As protein: CSARDKVAYNEQFF. This chain links TRBV20-1 with TRBJ2-1; no definite D call. The CDR3 is made up of 14 amino acids. Germline V gene lookup returns CDR1 DFQATT and CDR2 SNEGSKA (reference sequence). V was clipped by 0 bases and J by 2 bases, with 8 bases between them.

The chain employs TRBV27 and TRBJ2-7; D remains unclear. V lost 3 bases and J 5 bases, leaving 14 bases between the germline ends. The CDR3 consists of 14 residues. Germline V lookup: CDR1 MNHEY, CDR2 SMNVEV (reference sequence). The CDR3: CASSLAAIGHEQYF. CDR3 DNA: TGTGCCAGCAGTTTGGCTGCTATAGGTCACGAGCAGTACTTC.

This clonotype was counted a few times. The J gene is TRBJ1-4, the V gene TRBV7-9; D unresolved. The germline V gene has CDR1 SEHNR and CDR2 FQNEAQ (reference sequence). The V end was cut by 1 base, the J end by 0 bases, with 9 bases between. This CDR3 is 16 amino acids long. CDR3: CASSLVGTATNEKLFF. The CDR3 coding sequence is TGTGCCAGCAGCTTAGTCGGTACAGCAACTAATGAAAAACTGTTTTTT.

This clonotype showed up many times. The rearrangement links TRBV11-2 to TRBJ1-5; 8 bases are a match to TRBD1. The V segment lost 4 bases and the J segment 4 bases; nucleotides outside the gene matches: 3. This CDR3 region has 14 residues. CDR1 and CDR2 from the germline V gene are SGHAT and FQNNGV. CDR3 loop: CASSWTGSNQPQHF. CDR3 DNA sequence: TGTGCCAGCAGCTGGACAGGGTCAAATCAGCCCCAGCATTTT.